This paragraph reports one T cell receptor beta chain. The antigen is undetermined. TCRdb keeps only in-frame clones here, not all; method: immunoSEQ multiplex PCR. This sample has just over 2,000,000 clones, with roughly 96% found just once. The CDR3 is 13 residues long. Trimming took 5 bases from V and 1 from J, leaving 9 bases between them. The germline V gene has CDR1 SGHRS and CDR2 YFSETQ. The source of the sample is a study of shared clonotypes between healthy human individuals. On the study more broadly: Used for every donor were three CD4 naive, three CD4 memory, two CD8 naive and one CD8 memory plate. The study, taken as a whole, reports: Naive subsets generally exceeded memory subsets in estimated richness. Clonotypes which were not shared had lower generation probabilities than clonotypes that all four donors shared.

The sequenced sample consisted of naive CD4+ T cells sorted from blood. Subset defined: CD45RA+ positively selected. The J gene is TRBJ1-1, the V gene TRBV5-1; no reliable D call. This TCR derives from a man between 18 and 29 years old in good health. The CDR3 region has the DNA TGCGCCAGCAGGCAGTGGACGAACACTGAAGCTTTCTTT. This sequence encodes CASRQWTNTEAFF.